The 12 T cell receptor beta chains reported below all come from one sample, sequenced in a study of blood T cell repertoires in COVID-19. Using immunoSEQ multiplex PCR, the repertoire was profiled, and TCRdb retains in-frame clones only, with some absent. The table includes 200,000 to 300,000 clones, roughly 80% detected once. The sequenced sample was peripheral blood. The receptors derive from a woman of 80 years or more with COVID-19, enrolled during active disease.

CDR3 protein: CATSGRGQHTDTQYF. Written as DNA, the CDR3 is TGTGCCACCAGTGGCAGAGGACAGCACACAGATACGCAGTATTTT. The chain carries TRBV24-1 and TRBJ2-3, with a possible D match to TRBD1 (6 bases). Per the germline V gene, CDR1 is KGHDR and CDR2 is SFDVKD. The CDR3 runs 15 residues. V was clipped by 5 bases and J by 2 bases, with 13 bases between them.

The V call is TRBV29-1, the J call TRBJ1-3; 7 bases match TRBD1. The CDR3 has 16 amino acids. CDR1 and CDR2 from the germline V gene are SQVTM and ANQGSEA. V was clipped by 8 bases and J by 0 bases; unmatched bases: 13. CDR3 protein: CSPAWTGKISGNTIYF. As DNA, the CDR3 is TGCAGCCCCGCCTGGACAGGCAAAATCTCTGGAAACACCATATATTTT.

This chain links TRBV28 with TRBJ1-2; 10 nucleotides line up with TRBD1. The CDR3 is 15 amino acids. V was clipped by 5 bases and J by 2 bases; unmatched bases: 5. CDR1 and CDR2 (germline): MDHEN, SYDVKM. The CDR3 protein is CASSGWDRGNYGYTF. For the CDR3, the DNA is TGTGCCAGCAGTGGATGGGACAGGGGAAACTATGGCTACACCTTC.

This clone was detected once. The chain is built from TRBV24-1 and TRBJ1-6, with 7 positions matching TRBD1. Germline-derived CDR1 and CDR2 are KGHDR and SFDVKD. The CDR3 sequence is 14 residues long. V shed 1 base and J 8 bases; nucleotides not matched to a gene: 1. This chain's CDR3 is CATSDFDRDSPLHF. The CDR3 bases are TGTGCCACCAGTGATTTTGACAGGGATTCACCCCTCCACTTT.

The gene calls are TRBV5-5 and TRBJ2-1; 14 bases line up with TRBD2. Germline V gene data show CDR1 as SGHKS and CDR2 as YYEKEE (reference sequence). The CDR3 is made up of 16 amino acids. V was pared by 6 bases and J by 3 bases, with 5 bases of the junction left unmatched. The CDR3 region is CASNPGTSGGYNEQFF. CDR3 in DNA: TGTGCCAGCAACCCCGGGACTAGCGGGGGCTACAATGAGCAGTTCTTC. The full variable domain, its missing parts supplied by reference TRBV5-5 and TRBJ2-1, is DAGVTQSPTHLIKTRGQQVTLRCSPISGHKSVSWYQQVLGQGPQFIFQYYEKEERGRGNFPDRFSARQFPNYSSELNVNALLLGDSALYLCASNPGTSGGYNEQFFGPGTRLTVL.

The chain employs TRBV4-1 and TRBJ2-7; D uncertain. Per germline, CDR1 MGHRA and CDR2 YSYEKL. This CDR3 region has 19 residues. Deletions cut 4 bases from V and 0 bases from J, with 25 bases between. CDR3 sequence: CASSRLAAVALLSSYEQYF. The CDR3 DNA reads TGCGCCAGCAGCCGACTGGCCGCGGTGGCCTTGCTCAGCTCCTACGAGCAGTACTTC.

The CDR3 reads CASSSSTGTEAFF. CDR3 in DNA: TGTGCCAGCAGTTCCTCTACAGGAACTGAAGCTTTCTTT. V usage is TRBV28 and J usage is TRBJ1-1; tentative D call: TRBD1 (5 bases). CDR1 is MDHEN and CDR2 is SYDVKM in the germline V gene. Trimming cost V 4 bases and J 5 bases, with 11 bases left between them. The CDR3 is 13 amino acids.

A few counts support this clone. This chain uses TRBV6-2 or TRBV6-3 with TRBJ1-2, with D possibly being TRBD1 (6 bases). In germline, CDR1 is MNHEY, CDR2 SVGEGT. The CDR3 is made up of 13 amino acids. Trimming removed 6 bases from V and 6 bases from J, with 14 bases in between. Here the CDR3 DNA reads TGTGCCAGCAGCCGGGACAAAAGACATGGCTACACCTTC. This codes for CASSRDKRHGYTF.

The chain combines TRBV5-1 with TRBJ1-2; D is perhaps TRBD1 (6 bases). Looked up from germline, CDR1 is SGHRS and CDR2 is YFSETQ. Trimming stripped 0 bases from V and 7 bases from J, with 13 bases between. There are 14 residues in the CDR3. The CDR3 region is CASSLDRVSSGYTF. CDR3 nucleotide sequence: TGCGCCAGCAGCTTGGACAGGGTCAGCAGTGGCTACACCTTC.

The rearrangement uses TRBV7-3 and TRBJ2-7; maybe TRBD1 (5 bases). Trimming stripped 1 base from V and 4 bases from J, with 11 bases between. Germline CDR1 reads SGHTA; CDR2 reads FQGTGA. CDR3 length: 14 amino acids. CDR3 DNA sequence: TGTGCCAGCAGCTTAAAAGGGGCGGCTTACGAGCAGTACTTC. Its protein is CASSLKGAAYEQYF. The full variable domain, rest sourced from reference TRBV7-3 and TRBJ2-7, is GAGVSQTPSNKVTEKGKYVELRCDPISGHTALYWYRQSLGQGPEFLIYFQGTGAADDSGLPNDRFFAVRPEGSVSTLKIQRTERGDSAVYLCASSLKGAAYEQYFGPGTRLTVT.

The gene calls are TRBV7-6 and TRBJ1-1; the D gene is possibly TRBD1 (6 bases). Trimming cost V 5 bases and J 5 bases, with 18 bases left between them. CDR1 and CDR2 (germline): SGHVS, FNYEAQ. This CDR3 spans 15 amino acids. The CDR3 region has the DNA TGTGCCAGCAGCCTGACAGGTTTTGATAGTACTGAAGCTTTCTTT. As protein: CASSLTGFDSTEAFF.

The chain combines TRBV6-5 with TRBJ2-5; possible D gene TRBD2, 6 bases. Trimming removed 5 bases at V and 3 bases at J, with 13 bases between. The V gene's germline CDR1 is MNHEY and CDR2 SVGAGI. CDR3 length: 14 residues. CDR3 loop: CASSLGGKKETQYF. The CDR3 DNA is TGTGCCAGCAGTCTCGGGGGAAAAAAAGAGACCCAGTACTTC.